Listed below are T cell receptor beta chains from one sample, sequenced in a study of CXCR3-negative and CXCR3-positive naive CD8 T cells. TCRdb re-called the 5' RACE reads, yielding one record per CDR3 amino acid sequence without DNA. This sample's clone table lists approximately 66,000 distinct CDR3 sequences. The sequenced sample was naive CXCR3- CD8+ T cells from blood. The receptors derive from a human donor in good health. Some clones in this sample may be carry-over from other donors' samples. Both conserved end residues are part of each CDR3.

v_call	j_call	cdr3_aa
TRBV28	TRBJ2-7	CASSPGDSPYEQYF
TRBV6-5	TRBJ2-7	CASSPGPPYEQYF
TRBV19	TRBJ2-1	CASSTRPAAYNEQFF
TRBV28	TRBJ1-1	CASSFTGLPGTEAFF
TRBV14	TRBJ1-4	CASSRWKNEKLFF
TRBV29-1	TRBJ2-3	CSVRRGQGNYTDTQYF
TRBV28	TRBJ1-1	CASSFQGAITEAFF
TRBV6-5	TRBJ2-2	CASSDTGVELVLGTGELFF
TRBV28	TRBJ2-1	CASSAGSPYNEQFF
TRBV27	TRBJ1-2	CASSLGKDLYGYTF
TRBV9	TRBJ1-3	CASSVGVEGSRHF
TRBV29-1	TRBJ1-1	CSVEGRGADTEAFF
TRBV12-3/TRBV12-4	TRBJ2-1	CASGRSYNEQFF
TRBV29-1	TRBJ2-7	CSGTGGMGEQYF
TRBV7-6	TRBJ2-7	CASSQTSGPGEQYF
TRBV29-1	TRBJ2-7	CSVEAATGLRGQYF
TRBV6-4	TRBJ2-2	CASSTGTRNTGELFF
TRBV7-8	TRBJ2-5	CASSLTSARDQYF
TRBV12-3/TRBV12-4	TRBJ2-7	CASSFSSRASYEQYF
TRBV29-1	TRBJ2-3	CSVEGGAERADTQYF
TRBV29-1	TRBJ2-5	CSVEVAGASVEQYF
TRBV7-6	TRBJ1-1	CASSLALQGTEAFF
TRBV27	TRBJ1-6	CASSLGSDGLNSPLHF
TRBV27	TRBJ2-2	CASQDQAVRNTGELFF
TRBV20-1	TRBJ2-1	CSAYDPGGANNEQFF
TRBV28	TRBJ2-7	CASSPLAGGSYEQYF